The 13 T cell receptor beta chains presented below share a single source sample, sequenced in a study of T cells in Graves' hyperthyroidism and ophthalmopathy. TCR beta CDR3 regions were amplified from RNA. The HTBI primer set drove a first-round RT-PCR of the TCR CDR3. TCRdb ran MiXCR on the multiplex PCR reads and lists one entry per CDR3 protein. The repertoire holds 270,000 or so distinct CDR3 sequences, with 15% as singletons. Material for sequencing was blood. The receptors stem from a woman aged 50 to 65 with Graves' hyperthyroidism that later progressed to Graves' ophthalmopathy.

A remark on this clonotype: Being one base from a much bigger clone, this may be a read error. The genes are TRBV28 and TRBJ1-3; possibly TRBD1 for D (5 bases). V was shortened by 3 bases and J by 3 bases, with 12 bases between the two germline ends. Germline assignment: CDR1 MDHEN and CDR2 SYDVKM. This CDR3 is built from 15 residues. The CDR3 DNA reads as TGTGCCAGCAGTTTCAGCGGGGGGGATGGAAACACCATATATTTT. As protein: CASSFSGGDGNTIYF.

This chain links TRBV20-1 with TRBJ1-6; D gene ambiguous. The CDR3 is 20 residues long. Germline CDR1 reads DFQATT; CDR2 reads SNEGSKA (reference sequence). V lost 2 bases and J lost 0, with 23 bases in between. CDR3 DNA: TGCAGTGCTAGACTTCTCGAAAAAGGCAGGAGCAGCTCCTATAATTCACCCCTCCACTTT. Protein product: CSARLLEKGRSSSYNSPLHF.

The table lists this clonotype with many counts. This chain links TRBV6-1 with TRBJ2-7; 11 positions match TRBD2. The CDR3 has 15 residues. J was trimmed by 1 base and V by 6 bases; bases with no gene match: 5. Per the germline V gene, CDR1 is MNHNS and CDR2 is SASEGT. The CDR3 protein is CASSTRTSGSYEQYF. The CDR3 DNA sequence: TGTGCCAGCAGCACTCGGACTAGCGGGTCCTACGAGCAGTACTTC.

The chain couples TRBV11-3 to TRBJ2-3; 8 nucleotides match TRBD1. The CDR3 contains 13 residues. V was pared by 3 bases and J by 4 bases, with 0 bases of the junction left unmatched. Per the germline V gene, CDR1 is SGHNT and CDR2 is YENEEA. This CDR3 reads CASSLGQADTQYF. As DNA, the CDR3 is TGTGCCAGCAGCTTGGGACAGGCAGATACGCAGTATTTT.

In its sample, this clonotype was seen a few times. V is TRBV10-3 and J is TRBJ2-2; D is perhaps TRBD2 (5 bases). Trimming left V 0 bases short and J 4 bases short, with 12 bases between. The CDR3 runs 16 residues. Germline V gives CDR1 ENHRY, CDR2 SYGVKD. The CDR3 DNA reads as TGTGCCATCAGTGAGTCGTTCGGCGGGTCCACCGGGGAGCTGTTTTTT. It specifies CAISESFGGSTGELFF.

The chain uses TRBV12-3 or TRBV12-4 and TRBJ2-3; D may correspond to TRBD1 or TRBD2 (6 bases each). V was trimmed by 1 base and J by 2 bases, leaving 13 bases between them. The CDR3 totals 16 residues. Here the CDR3 reads CASSLVRGQLTDTQYF. CDR3 bases: TGTGCCAGCAGTTTAGTACGGGGGCAGCTCACAGATACGCAGTATTTT.

This clonotype was seen more than once but under ten times. The chain combines TRBV30 with TRBJ2-5; the match to TRBD2 covers 10 bases. The CDR3 is 21 residues long. V trimming: 0 bases; J trimming: 2 bases; junction bases outside the gene matches: 21. CDR1 and CDR2 from the germline V gene are GTSNPN and SVGIG (reference sequence). CDR3: CAWSVRLLAGREARTQETQYF. CDR3 in DNA: TGTGCCTGGAGTGTACGGTTACTAGCGGGAAGGGAAGCCCGGACGCAAGAGACCCAGTACTTC.

This clonotype has ten or more counts. The V gene is TRBV20-1, the J gene TRBJ2-7; TRBD2 matches 7 bases. The trim removed 3 bases at V and 3 bases at J, leaving 5 bases unmatched. Germline CDR1 reads DFQATT; CDR2 reads SNEGSKA (reference sequence). The CDR3 loop spans 13 amino acids. The CDR3 region is CSARWGLLYEQYF. The CDR3 region has the DNA TGCAGTGCTAGGTGGGGACTACTCTACGAGCAGTACTTC.

This chain joins TRBV18 and TRBJ2-7, with D maybe TRBD1 (6 bases). Germline V gene lookup returns CDR1 KGHSH and CDR2 LQKENI. V was trimmed by 1 base and J by 1 base, leaving 17 bases between them. This CDR3 is built from 17 residues. This CDR3 is CASSPQLGRGFSYEQYF. CDR3 DNA sequence: TGTGCCAGCTCACCACAGTTGGGCAGGGGTTTTTCCTACGAGCAGTACTTC.

This clonotype has a count of ten or more. V and J are TRBV20-1 and TRBJ2-7; the D gene is possibly TRBD1 (5 bases). Germline loops: CDR1 DFQATT, CDR2 SNEGSKA (reference sequence). The V and J ends lost 0 bases and 3 bases respectively, with 12 bases between them. CDR3 length: 14 residues. In DNA, the CDR3 is TGCAGTGCTAGAGATTCTGGGGCCCACTACGAGCAGTACTTC. Translation: CSARDSGAHYEQYF.

A note on this clonotype: A much larger clone is a single base away; this may be a read error. V usage is TRBV28 and J usage is TRBJ1-5, with D possibly matching TRBD1 (6 bases). Germline-derived CDR1 and CDR2 are MDHEN and SYDVKM. Trimming removed 5 bases from V and 6 bases from J, with 17 bases in between. The length of the CDR3 is 15 residues. In DNA form, the CDR3 reads TGTGCCAGCAGTACGGAGGGGGGGCAGGTTCAGCCCCAGCATTTT. Translating gives CASSTEGGQVQPQHF.

At least ten counts were recorded for this clonotype. The rearrangement links TRBV28 to TRBJ2-7; D is ambiguous. The CDR3 runs to 12 residues. V was clipped by 6 bases and J by 9 bases, with 15 bases between them. From germline, CDR1 is MDHEN and CDR2 SYDVKM. CDR3 region: CASSLPTTRQYF. CDR3 coding DNA: TGTGCCAGCAGCCTTCCAACTACGAGGCAGTACTTC.

At least ten counts were recorded for this clonotype. The chain recombines TRBV11-2 with TRBJ2-2; 7 bases are a match to TRBD1. CDR1 is SGHAT and CDR2 is FQNNGV in the germline V gene. After removal of 5 bases from V and 4 bases from J, the junction contained 7 bases not matched to a gene. The CDR3 extends over 15 amino acids. CDR3 DNA: TGTGCCAGCAGCAGCCGACAGGGTAGCACCGGGGAGCTGTTTTTT. Amino acids: CASSSRQGSTGELFF. The whole variable domain, filled in from reference TRBV11-2 and TRBJ2-2, reads EAGVAQSPRYKIIEKRQSVAFWCNPISGHATLYWYQQILGQGPKLLIQFQNNGVVDDSQLPKDRFSAERLKGVDSTLKIQPAKLEDSAVYLCASSSRQGSTGELFFGEGSRLTVL.